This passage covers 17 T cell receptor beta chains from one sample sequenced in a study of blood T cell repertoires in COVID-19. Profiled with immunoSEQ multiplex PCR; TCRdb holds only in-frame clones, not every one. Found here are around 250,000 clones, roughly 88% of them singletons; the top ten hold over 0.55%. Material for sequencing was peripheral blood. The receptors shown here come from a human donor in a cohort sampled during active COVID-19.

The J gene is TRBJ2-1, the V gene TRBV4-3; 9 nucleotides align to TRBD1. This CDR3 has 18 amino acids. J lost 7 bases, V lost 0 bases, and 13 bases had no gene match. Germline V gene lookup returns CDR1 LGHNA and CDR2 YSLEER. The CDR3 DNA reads TGCGCCAGCAGCCAAGATTCAGGGGGACAGGGCCCTAGGAATGAGCAGTTCTTC. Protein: CASSQDSGGQGPRNEQFF.

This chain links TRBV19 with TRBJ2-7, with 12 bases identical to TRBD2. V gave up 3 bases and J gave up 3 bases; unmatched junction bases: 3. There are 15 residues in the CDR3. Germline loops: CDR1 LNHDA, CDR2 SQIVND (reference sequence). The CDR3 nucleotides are TGTGCCAGTAGTATCGGACTAGCGGGGTACTACGAGCAGTACTTC. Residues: CASSIGLAGYYEQYF.

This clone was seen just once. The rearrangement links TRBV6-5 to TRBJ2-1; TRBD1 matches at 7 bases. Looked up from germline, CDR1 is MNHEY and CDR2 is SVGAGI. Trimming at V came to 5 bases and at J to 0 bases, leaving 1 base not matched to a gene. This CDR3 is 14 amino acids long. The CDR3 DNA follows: TGTGCCAGCAGTCGACAGGGCTCCTACAATGAGCAGTTCTTC. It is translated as CASSRQGSYNEQFF.

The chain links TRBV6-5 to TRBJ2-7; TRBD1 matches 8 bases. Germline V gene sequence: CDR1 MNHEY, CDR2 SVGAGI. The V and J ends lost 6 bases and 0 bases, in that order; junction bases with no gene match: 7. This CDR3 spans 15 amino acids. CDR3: CASSRTGGASYEQYF. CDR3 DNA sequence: TGTGCCAGCAGCCGAACAGGGGGTGCCTCCTACGAGCAGTACTTC.

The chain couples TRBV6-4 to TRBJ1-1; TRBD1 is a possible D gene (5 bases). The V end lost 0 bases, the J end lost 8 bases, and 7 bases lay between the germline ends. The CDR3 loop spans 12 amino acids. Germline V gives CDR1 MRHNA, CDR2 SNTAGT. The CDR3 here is CASSDSGGEAFF. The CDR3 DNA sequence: TGTGCCAGCAGTGACTCGGGGGGGGAAGCTTTCTTT.

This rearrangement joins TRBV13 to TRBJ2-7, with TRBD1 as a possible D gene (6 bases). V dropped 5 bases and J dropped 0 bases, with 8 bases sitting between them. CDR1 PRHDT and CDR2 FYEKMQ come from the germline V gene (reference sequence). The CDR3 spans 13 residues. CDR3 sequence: CASSDRSSYEQYF. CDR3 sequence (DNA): TGTGCCAGCAGCGACAGGAGCTCCTACGAGCAGTACTTC.

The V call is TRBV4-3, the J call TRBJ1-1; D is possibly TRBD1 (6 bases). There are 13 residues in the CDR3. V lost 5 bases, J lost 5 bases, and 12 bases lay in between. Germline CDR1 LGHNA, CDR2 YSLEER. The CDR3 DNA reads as TGCGCCAGCAGCTCCGCTAGGGGGACTGAAGCTTTCTTT. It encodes CASSSARGTEAFF.

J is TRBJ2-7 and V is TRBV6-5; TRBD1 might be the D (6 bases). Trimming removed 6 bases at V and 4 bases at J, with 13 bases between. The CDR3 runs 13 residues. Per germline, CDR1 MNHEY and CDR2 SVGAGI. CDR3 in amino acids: CASRAGQRYEQYF. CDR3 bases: TGTGCCAGCAGGGCCGGACAGCGGTACGAGCAGTACTTC.

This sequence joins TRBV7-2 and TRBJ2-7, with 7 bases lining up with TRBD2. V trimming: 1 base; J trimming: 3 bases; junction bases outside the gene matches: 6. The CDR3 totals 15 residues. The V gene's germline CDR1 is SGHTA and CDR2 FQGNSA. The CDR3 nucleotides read TGTGCCAGCAGCTTAGTGGGGGGGATGAACTACGAGCAGTACTTC. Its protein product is CASSLVGGMNYEQYF. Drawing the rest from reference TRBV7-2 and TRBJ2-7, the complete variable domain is GAGVSQSPSNKVTEKGKDVELRCDPISGHTALYWYRQSLGQGLEFLIYFQGNSAPDKSGLPSDRFSAERTGGSVSTLTIQRTQQEDSAVYLCASSLVGGMNYEQYFGPGTRLTVT.

CDR3 in amino acids: CASSPGTRNTEQFF. Here the CDR3 DNA reads TGCGCCAGCAGCCCCGGGACTAGAAATACTGAGCAGTTCTTC. The gene calls are TRBV5-1 and TRBJ2-1; 8 nucleotides align to TRBD2. Germline V gene data show CDR1 as SGHRS and CDR2 as YFSETQ. This CDR3 comprises 14 residues. V gave up 4 bases and J gave up 9 bases; unmatched junction bases: 9. The full variable domain, in which reference TRBV5-1 and TRBJ2-1 provide the parts outside the CDR3, is KAGVTQTPRYLIKTRGQQVTLSCSPISGHRSVSWYQQTPGQGLQFLFEYFSETQRNKGNFPGRFSGRQFSNSRSEMNVSTLELGDSALYLCASSPGTRNTEQFFGPGTRLTVL.

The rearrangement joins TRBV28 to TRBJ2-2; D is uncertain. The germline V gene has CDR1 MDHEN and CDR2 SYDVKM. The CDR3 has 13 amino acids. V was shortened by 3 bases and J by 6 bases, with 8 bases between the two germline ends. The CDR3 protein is CASSFGGPGELFF. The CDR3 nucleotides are TGTGCCAGCAGTTTTGGTGGCCCCGGGGAGCTGTTTTTT.

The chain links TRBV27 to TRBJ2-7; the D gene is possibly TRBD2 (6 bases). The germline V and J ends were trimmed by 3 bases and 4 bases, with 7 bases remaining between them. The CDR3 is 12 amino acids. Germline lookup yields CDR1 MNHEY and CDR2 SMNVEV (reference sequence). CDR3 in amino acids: CASSLGLYEQYF. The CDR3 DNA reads TGTGCCAGCAGTTTGGGACTGTACGAGCAGTACTTC.

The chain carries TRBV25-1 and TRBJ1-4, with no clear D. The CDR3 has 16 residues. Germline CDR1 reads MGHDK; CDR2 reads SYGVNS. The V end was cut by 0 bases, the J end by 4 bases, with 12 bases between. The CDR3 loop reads CASSEYSEGFNEKLFF. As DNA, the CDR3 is TGTGCCAGCAGTGAATATAGTGAGGGATTTAATGAAAAACTGTTTTTT.

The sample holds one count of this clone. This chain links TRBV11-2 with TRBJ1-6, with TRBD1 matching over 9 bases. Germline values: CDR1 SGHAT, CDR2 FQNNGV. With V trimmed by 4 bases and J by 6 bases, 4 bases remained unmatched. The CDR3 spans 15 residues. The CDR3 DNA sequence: TGTGCCAGCAGCTCATACAGGGGGCCTAATTCACCCCTCCACTTT. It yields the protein CASSSYRGPNSPLHF.

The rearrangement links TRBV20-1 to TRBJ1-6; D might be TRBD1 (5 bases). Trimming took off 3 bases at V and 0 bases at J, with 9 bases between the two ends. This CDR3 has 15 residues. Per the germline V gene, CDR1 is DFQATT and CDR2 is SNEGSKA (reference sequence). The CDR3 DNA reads TGCAGTGCTAGTCGACAGAGCTCCTATAATTCACCCCTCCACTTT. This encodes CSASRQSSYNSPLHF.

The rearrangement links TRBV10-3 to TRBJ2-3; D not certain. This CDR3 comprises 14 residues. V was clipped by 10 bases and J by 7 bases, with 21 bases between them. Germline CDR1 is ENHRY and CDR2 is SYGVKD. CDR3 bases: TGTGCCACCCATAGTGAATCCGTCCCTTATACGCAGTATTTT. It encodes CATHSESVPYTQYF.

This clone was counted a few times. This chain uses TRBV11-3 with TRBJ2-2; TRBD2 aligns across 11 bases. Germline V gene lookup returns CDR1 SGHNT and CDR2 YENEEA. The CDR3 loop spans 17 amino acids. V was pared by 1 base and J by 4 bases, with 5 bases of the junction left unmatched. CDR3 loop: CASSLVSLAGGTGELFF. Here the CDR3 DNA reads TGTGCCAGCAGCTTAGTCTCTCTAGCGGGGGGCACCGGGGAGCTGTTTTTT.